This T cell receptor (beta chain) came from a study of T-cell memory formation after mild COVID-19. Study-wide results and caveats: Of the contracting clones, CD4+ ones lay mainly in CM and EM, and CD8+ ones in EMRA. Some clones that responded turned up in pre-infection memory, which suggests that cross-reactive memory joined in.

Using its own MiXCR run on the 5' RACE reads, TCRdb lists one record per CDR3 protein. In the table there are approximately 180,000 distinct CDR3 sequences, around 16% of which are singletons. V dropped 5 bases and J dropped 3 bases, with 10 bases sitting between them. Germline assignment: CDR1 KGHDR and CDR2 SFDVKD. CDR3 length equals 14 residues. The table lists this clonotype with a few counts. Its cognate antigen is unknown. V usage is TRBV24-1 and J usage is TRBJ1-3; a weak D match, TRBD1 (6 bases). Sequenced input: PBMCs or a T cell subset sorted from them (not recorded which). The clonotype originates from an adult woman who had mild COVID-19 (a few samples of this study predate the infection). Cell type and time point are not known. CDR3: CATSGGGRGNTIYF. Here the CDR3 DNA reads TGTGCCACCAGTGGAGGGGGACGTGGAAACACCATATATTTT.